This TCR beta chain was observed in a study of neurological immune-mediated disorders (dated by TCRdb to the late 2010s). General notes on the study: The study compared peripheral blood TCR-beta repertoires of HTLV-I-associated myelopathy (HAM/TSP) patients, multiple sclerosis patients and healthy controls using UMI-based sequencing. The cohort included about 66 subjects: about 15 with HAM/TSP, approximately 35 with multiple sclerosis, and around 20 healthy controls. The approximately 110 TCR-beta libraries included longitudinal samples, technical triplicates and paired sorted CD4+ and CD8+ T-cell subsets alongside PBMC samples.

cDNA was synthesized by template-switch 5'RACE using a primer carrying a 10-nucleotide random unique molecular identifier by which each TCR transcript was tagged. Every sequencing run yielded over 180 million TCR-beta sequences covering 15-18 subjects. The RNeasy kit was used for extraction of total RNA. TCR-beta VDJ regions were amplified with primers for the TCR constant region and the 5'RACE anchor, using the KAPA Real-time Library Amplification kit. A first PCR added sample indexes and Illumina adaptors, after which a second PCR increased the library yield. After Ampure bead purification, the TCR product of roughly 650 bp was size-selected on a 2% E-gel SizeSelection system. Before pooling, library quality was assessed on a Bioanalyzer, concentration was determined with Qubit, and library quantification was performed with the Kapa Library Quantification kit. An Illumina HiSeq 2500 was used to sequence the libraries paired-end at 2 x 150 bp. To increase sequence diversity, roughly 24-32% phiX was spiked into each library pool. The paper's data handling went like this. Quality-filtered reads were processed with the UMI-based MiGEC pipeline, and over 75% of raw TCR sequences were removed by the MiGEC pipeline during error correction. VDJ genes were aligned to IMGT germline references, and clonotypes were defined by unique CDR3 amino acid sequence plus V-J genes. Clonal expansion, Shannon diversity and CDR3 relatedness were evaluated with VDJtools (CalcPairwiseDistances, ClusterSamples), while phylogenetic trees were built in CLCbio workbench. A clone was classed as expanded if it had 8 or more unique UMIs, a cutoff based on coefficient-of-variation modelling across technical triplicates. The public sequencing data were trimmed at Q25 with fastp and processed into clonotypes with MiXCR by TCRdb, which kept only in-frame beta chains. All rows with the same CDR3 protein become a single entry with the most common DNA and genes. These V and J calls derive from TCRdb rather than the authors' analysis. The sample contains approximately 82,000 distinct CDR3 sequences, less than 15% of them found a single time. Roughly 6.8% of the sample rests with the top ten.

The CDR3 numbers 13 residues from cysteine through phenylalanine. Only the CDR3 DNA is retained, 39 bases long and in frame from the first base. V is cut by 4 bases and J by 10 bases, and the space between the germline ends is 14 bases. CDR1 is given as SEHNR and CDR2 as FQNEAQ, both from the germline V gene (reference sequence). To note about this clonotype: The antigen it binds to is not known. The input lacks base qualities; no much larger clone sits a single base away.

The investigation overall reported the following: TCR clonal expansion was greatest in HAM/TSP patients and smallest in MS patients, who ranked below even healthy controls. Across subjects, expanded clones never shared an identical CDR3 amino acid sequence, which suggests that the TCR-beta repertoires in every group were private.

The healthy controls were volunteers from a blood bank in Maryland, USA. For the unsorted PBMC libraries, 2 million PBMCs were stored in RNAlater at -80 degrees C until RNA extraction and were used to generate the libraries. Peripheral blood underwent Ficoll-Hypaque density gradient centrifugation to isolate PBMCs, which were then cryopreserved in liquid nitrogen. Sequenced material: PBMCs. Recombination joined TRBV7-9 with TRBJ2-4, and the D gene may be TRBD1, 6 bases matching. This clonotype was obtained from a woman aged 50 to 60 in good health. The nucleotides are TGTGCCAGCAGCTCGGAACAGGGAACGATTCAGTACTTC. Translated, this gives CASSSEQGTIQYF.